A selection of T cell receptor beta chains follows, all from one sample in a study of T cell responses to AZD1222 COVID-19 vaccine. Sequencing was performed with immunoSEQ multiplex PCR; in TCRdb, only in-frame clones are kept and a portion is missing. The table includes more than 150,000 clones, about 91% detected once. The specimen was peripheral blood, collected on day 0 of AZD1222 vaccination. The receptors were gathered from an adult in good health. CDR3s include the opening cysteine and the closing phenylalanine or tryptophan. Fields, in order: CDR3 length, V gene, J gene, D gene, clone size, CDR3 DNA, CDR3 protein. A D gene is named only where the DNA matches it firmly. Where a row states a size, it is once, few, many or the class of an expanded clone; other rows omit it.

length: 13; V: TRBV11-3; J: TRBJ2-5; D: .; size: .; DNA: TGTGCCAGCAGCCCACAGGAACGGGAGACCCAGTACTTC; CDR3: CASSPQERETQYF
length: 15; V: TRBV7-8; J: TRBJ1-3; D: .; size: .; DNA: TGTGCCAGCAGCCACCCCGCAGGGGCCCGAAACACCATATATTTT; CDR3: CASSHPAGARNTIYF
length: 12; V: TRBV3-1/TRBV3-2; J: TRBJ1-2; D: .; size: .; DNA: TGTGCCAGCAGCCAGGAGAGCTATGGCTACACCTTC; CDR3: CASSQESYGYTF
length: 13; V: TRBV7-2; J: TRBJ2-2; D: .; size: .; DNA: TGTGCCGCCGCGGGACCGAACACCGGGGAGCTGTTTTTT; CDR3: CAAAGPNTGELFF
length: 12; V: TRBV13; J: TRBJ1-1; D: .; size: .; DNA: TGTGCCAGCAGCCCAGTCGACACTGAAGCTTTCTTT; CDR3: CASSPVDTEAFF
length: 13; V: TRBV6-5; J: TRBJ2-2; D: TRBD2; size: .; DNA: TGTGCCAGCAGCCGGGGGGTAACCGGGGAGCTGTTTTTT; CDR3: CASSRGVTGELFF
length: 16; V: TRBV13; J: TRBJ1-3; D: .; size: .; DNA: TGTGCCAGCAGCTCCCGGGTGACCGACTCTGGAAACACCATATATTTT; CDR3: CASSSRVTDSGNTIYF
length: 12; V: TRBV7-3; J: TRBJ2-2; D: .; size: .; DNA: TGTGCCAGCACCCCGAGCACCGGGGAGCTGTTTTTT; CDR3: CASTPSTGELFF
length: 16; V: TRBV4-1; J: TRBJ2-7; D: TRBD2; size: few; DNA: TGCGCCAGCAGCCAAGGAGTAGCGGGGAGCTCCTACGAGCAGTACTTC; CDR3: CASSQGVAGSSYEQYF
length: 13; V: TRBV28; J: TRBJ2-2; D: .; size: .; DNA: TGTGCCAGCAGTTTAACTGGCCCCGGGGAGCTGTTTTTT; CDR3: CASSLTGPGELFF
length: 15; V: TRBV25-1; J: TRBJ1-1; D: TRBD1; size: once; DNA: TGTGCCAGCAGTGAATATGTGGGGACAGGGGGGTTTGCTTTCTTT; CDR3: CASSEYVGTGGFAFF
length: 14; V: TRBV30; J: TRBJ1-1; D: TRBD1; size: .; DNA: TGTGCCTGGAGCCTGACAGGGGGGAACACTGAAGCTTTCTTT; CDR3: CAWSLTGGNTEAFF
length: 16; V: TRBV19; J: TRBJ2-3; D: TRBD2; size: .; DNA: TGTGCCAGTAGTATACTCGCGGGAGAGGGCACAGATACGCAGTATTTT; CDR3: CASSILAGEGTDTQYF
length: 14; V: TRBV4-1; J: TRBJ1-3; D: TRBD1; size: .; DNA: TGCGCCAGCAGCCCACAGGGGGCTGGAAACACCATATATTTT; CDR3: CASSPQGAGNTIYF
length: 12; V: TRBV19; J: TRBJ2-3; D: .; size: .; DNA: TGTGCCAGTAGTACCGGACTACAGACGCAGTATTTT; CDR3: CASSTGLQTQYF
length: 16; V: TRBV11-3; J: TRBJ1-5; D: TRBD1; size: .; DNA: TGTGCCAGCAGCTCTCGGACAGGGGGTTTCGGTCAGCCCCAGCATTTT; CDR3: CASSSRTGGFGQPQHF
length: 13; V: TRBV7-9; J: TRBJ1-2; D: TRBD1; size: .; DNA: TGTGCCAGCAGCTCCGGGACAGGGGGTGGCTACACCTTC; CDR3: CASSSGTGGGYTF
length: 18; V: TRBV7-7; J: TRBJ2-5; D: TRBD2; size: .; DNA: TGTGCTAGCAGCTTAGCGGGGGGGACTAGCGGGTTGCAAGAGACCCAGTACTTC; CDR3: CASSLAGGTSGLQETQYF
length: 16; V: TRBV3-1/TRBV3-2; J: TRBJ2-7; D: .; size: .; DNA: TGTGCCAGCAGCCAGGTAATTTCCGGAATTCGCTACGAGCAGTACTTC; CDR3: CASSQVISGIRYEQYF
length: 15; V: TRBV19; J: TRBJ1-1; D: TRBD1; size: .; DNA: TGTGCCAGTAGTATCCAGGGGGGGGTTAGCACTGAAGCTTTCTTT; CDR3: CASSIQGGVSTEAFF
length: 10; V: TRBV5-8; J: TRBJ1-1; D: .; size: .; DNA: TGTGCCAGCAGCTTGGTAGGCGCTTTCTTT; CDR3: CASSLVGAFF
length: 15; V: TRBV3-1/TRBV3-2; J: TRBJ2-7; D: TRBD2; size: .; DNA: TGTGCCAGCAGCCAAGGCAGCGGGAGTTCCTACGAGCAGTACTTC; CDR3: CASSQGSGSSYEQYF
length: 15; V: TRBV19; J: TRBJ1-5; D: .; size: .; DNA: TGTGCCAGTAGGACAAGGGACGGATTCAATCAGCCCCAGCATTTT; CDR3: CASRTRDGFNQPQHF
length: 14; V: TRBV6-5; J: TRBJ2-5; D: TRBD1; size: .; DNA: TGTGCCAGCAGTTGGGGACAGAACCAAGAGACCCAGTACTTC; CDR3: CASSWGQNQETQYF
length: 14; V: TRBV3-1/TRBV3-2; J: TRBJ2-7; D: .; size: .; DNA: TGTGCCAGCAGCTCCCGAACCCTACAGTACGAGCAGTACTTC; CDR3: CASSSRTLQYEQYF
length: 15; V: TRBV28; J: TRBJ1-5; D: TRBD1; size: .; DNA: TGTGCCAGCAGTTCCACAGGGGTGCGCAATCAGCCCCAGCATTTT; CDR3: CASSSTGVRNQPQHF
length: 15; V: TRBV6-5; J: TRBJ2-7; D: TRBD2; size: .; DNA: TGTGCCAGCAGTCACTCAGCGGGAGGGATCTACGAGCAGTACTTC; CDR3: CASSHSAGGIYEQYF
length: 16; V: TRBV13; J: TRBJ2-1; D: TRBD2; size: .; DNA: TGTGCCAGCAGCTTCGGACTAGCGGGGGCCTACAATGAGCAGTTCTTC; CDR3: CASSFGLAGAYNEQFF
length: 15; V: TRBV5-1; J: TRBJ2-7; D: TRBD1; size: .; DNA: TGCGCCAGCAGCTTGGGGGACAGTTGGGAGAACGAGCAGTACTTC; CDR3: CASSLGDSWENEQYF
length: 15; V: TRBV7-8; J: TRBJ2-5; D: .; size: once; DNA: TGTGCCAGCAGAGGGTCCGTGGGCCGACGGGAGACCCAGTACTTC; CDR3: CASRGSVGRRETQYF
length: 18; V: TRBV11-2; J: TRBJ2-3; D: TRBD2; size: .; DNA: TGTGCCAGCAGCCTAGGGACTAGCGGGAGGGCCTCGACAGATACGCAGTATTTT; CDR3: CASSLGTSGRASTDTQYF
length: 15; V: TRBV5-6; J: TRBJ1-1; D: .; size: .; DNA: TGTGCCAGCAGCTTGGGCACGGACAGAAACACTGAAGCTTTCTTT; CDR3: CASSLGTDRNTEAFF
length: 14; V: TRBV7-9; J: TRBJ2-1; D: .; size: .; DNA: TGTGCCAGCAGCTTACTGATTAGTTACAATGAGCAGTTCTTC; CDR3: CASSLLISYNEQFF
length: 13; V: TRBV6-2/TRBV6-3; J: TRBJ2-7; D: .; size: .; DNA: TGTGCCAGCAGTTACGACGCAGGCTACGAGCAGTACTTC; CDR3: CASSYDAGYEQYF
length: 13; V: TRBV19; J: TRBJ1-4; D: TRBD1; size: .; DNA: TGTGCCAGCAGCAGGGGGCGTAGTGAAAAACTGTTTTTT; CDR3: CASSRGRSEKLFF
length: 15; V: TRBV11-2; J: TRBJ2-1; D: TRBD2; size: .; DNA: TGTGCCAGCAGCTTTCTAGCGGGAGGGCCGAATGAGCAGTTCTTC; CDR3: CASSFLAGGPNEQFF
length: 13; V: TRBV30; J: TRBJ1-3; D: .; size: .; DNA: TGTGCCTGGAGTGCCAACGGGGGAAACACCATATATTTT; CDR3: CAWSANGGNTIYF
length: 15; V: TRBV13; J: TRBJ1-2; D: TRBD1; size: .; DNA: TGTGCCAGCAGCTTTCTAGGACAGGCTAACTATGGCTACACCTTC; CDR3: CASSFLGQANYGYTF
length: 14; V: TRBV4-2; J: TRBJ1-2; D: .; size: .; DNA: TGTGCCAGCAGCCAAGCGGGGGAGGTCTCTGGCTACACCTTC; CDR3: CASSQAGEVSGYTF